This section outlines one TCR beta chain sequence together with its context. Germline V gene data show CDR1 as SGHRS and CDR2 as YFSETQ. The CDR3 sequence is 18 residues long. Trimming left V 0 bases short and J 6 bases short, with 19 bases between. The data derive from a study of blood T cell repertoires in COVID-19. Methods used by the authors: Amplification of reference gene primers was used by the study to estimate nucleated cell counts. Profiling relied on immunoSEQ multiplex PCR, and the TCRdb table lists in-frame clones only, not all of them. Clone size and V and J calls were adopted from that table, with D and trimming inferred from the DNA. The table lists some 91,000 clones, approximately 90% of them singletons.

The rearrangement uses TRBV5-1 and TRBJ1-6; TRBD1 might be the D (5 bases). Sequencing was performed on peripheral blood. The TCR was taken from a man aged 55 to 70 with acute or convalescent COVID-19. The CDR3 nucleotides read TGCGCCAGCAGCTTGGGTAGTAGTTTAGGGGCCGGTAATTCACCCCTCCACTTT. This sequence encodes CASSLGSSLGAGNSPLHF.